The T cell receptor (beta chain) under discussion was sequenced for a study of blood T cells in healthy people across ages. V lost 1 base, J lost 1 base, and 10 bases lay in between. The CDR3 totals 15 residues. The germline CDR1 and CDR2 sequences are KGHSH and LQKENI. For the second PCR, which ran for roughly 6 to 12 cycles, a sample-barcoded 5' primer and a J-beta primer mix were used. One entry per CDR3 protein results from TCRdb running MiXCR on the 5' RACE reads. Counted here are about 1.8 million distinct CDR3 sequences, about 49% occurring once; the ten biggest clones make up about 2.1%. Sequenced input: blood. The chain links TRBV18 to TRBJ1-2, with D unresolved. This receptor was identified in a woman in her thirties or forties in good health. The CDR3 region is CASSPQSASNYGYTF. The CDR3 region has the DNA TGTGCCAGCTCACCACAGTCAGCAAGTAACTATGGCTACACCTTC.